The 28 T cell receptor beta chains in this list originate from one sample, sequenced in a study of PD-1 blockade in classical Hodgkin lymphoma. Relapses following autologous stem cell transplantation were seen in all patients, with brentuximab vedotin exposure varying. TCRdb's table, derived via immunoSEQ multiplex PCR, lists solely in-frame clones and lacks some. This sample has more than 35,000 clones, with 88% found just once. This material consisted of peripheral blood mononuclear cells (PBMCs), taken before the second cycle of nivolumab. These receptors all come from a human donor with classical Hodgkin lymphoma.

This clone occurred once. The chain uses TRBV11-3 and TRBJ2-5; the D call may be TRBD1 or TRBD2 (5 bases each). This CDR3 comprises 13 residues. V lost 5 bases, J lost 4 bases, and 11 bases lay in between. CDR1 SGHNT and CDR2 YENEEA come from the germline V gene. Here the CDR3 reads CASSGEGRETQYF. Here the CDR3 DNA reads TGTGCCAGCAGCGGAGAGGGGAGAGAGACCCAGTACTTC.

V gene TRBV7-2 combines with J gene TRBJ2-3, with 8 nucleotides matching TRBD1. The CDR3 is 15 amino acids. J was trimmed by 3 bases and V by 4 bases; bases with no gene match: 6. Germline CDR1 SGHTA, CDR2 FQGNSA. CDR3 sequence: CASSSFGQGTDTQYF. CDR3 bases: TGTGCCAGCAGCTCTTTCGGACAGGGTACAGATACGCAGTATTTT.

V is TRBV16 and J is TRBJ2-6; TRBD1 matches 7 bases. The V gene's germline CDR1 is KGHSY and CDR2 FQNENV. The CDR3 covers 16 residues. The ends lost 2 bases at V and 2 bases at J; junction bases unmatched: 3. Here the CDR3 DNA reads TGTGCCAGCAGCCAAGGCGACAGGGCTGGGGCCAACGTCCTGACTTTC. Its protein product is CASSQGDRAGANVLTF.

The CDR3 loop reads CASSHGPVDGYTF. DNA for the CDR3: TGTGCCAGCAGCCACGGGCCCGTGGATGGCTACACCTTC. The V gene is TRBV11-2, the J gene TRBJ1-2; no definite D call. Germline-derived CDR1 and CDR2 are SGHAT and FQNNGV. Trimming left V 5 bases short and J 6 bases short, with 13 bases between. CDR3 length: 13 residues.

This clone was found a few times. This chain joins TRBV29-1 and TRBJ2-7; 10 bases agree with TRBD1. The V segment lost 3 bases and the J segment 5 bases; nucleotides outside the gene matches: 7. Germline assignment: CDR1 SQVTM and CDR2 ANQGSEA. There are 14 residues in the CDR3. The CDR3 spells CSVERGQGRNEQYF. The DNA for the CDR3 is TGCAGCGTTGAGAGGGGACAGGGGCGAAACGAGCAGTACTTC.

The V call is TRBV15, the J call TRBJ1-2; a weak D match, TRBD1 (6 bases). The CDR3 is 14 residues long. V was trimmed by 3 bases and J by 6 bases, leaving 14 bases between them. Germline V CDR1 and CDR2: LNHNV, YYDKDF (reference sequence). CDR3 residues: CATSRYPGADGYTF. The CDR3, as DNA: TGTGCCACCAGCAGGTATCCGGGGGCCGATGGCTACACCTTC.

V usage is TRBV7-9 and J usage is TRBJ1-2; no reliable D call. The CDR3 sequence is 16 residues long. Germline V gives CDR1 SEHNR, CDR2 FQNEAQ (reference sequence). V was shortened by 0 bases and J by 6 bases, with 17 bases between the two germline ends. This CDR3 reads CASSLATGPPSHGYTF. The CDR3 nucleotides are TGTGCCAGCAGCTTAGCGACCGGACCGCCGTCCCATGGCTACACCTTC.

The chain uses TRBV9 and TRBJ2-5; no definite D call. With the DNA end fitting TRBJ2-7 better, the J assignment may be wrong. Looked up from germline, CDR1 is SGDLS and CDR2 is YYNGEE. This CDR3 is 14 amino acids long. CDR3 sequence reads: CASSVGQVPYEQYF. The CDR3 nucleotides are TGTGCCAGCAGCGTCGGTCAGGTTCCCTACGAGCAGTACTTC.

This clone has only a few counts. CDR3 region: CASSYAREKLFF. The CDR3 region has the DNA TGTGCCAGCAGTTATGCTCGCGAAAAACTGTTTTTT. The chain couples TRBV6-5 to TRBJ1-4; D is undetermined. Per germline, CDR1 MNHEY and CDR2 SVGAGI. The ends were cut back, 3 bases at V and 8 bases at J, with 7 bases in the middle. The CDR3 totals 12 residues.

V gene TRBV5-1 combines with J gene TRBJ2-1; the D call may be TRBD1 or TRBD2 (5 bases each). CDR3 length: 14 residues. Looked up from germline, CDR1 is SGHRS and CDR2 is YFSETQ. V lost 2 bases and J 6 bases, leaving 12 bases between the germline ends. DNA for the CDR3: TGCGCCAGCAGCTTTTGGGTTGGGGGCAATGAGCAGTTCTTC. Translating gives CASSFWVGGNEQFF.

CDR3 DNA sequence: TGTGCCAGTAAGATTAGGACAGGGGGCGCAAAACTGTTTTTT. This translates into CASKIRTGGAKLFF. This chain connects TRBV28 to TRBJ1-4, with 11 bases aligning to TRBD1. CDR1 and CDR2 from the germline V gene are MDHEN and SYDVKM. This CDR3 is 14 amino acids long. The J segment lost 10 bases and the V segment lost 9 bases, leaving 10 bases of the junction unmatched.

This chain connects TRBV6-5 to TRBJ1-2, with D unresolved. Germline V gene sequence: CDR1 MNHEY, CDR2 SVGAGI. Trimming took 2 bases from V and 8 from J, leaving 12 bases between them. The CDR3 is made up of 13 amino acids. CDR3 loop: CASSYLSLGGYTF. In DNA form, the CDR3 reads TGTGCCAGCAGTTACCTCTCTCTGGGCGGCTACACCTTC.

The V call is TRBV5-8, the J call TRBJ2-6, with 11 nucleotides matching TRBD2. This CDR3 contains 18 residues. The germline V gene encodes CDR1 SGHTS and CDR2 YDEGEE. The junction had 6 bases not matched to a gene; V was cut back by 4 bases and J by 0 bases. The DNA for the CDR3 is TGTGCCAGCAGCGCAGGACTAGCGGGTATCTCTGGGGCCAACGTCCTGACTTTC. This sequence encodes CASSAGLAGISGANVLTF.

V usage is TRBV13 and J usage is TRBJ2-1; TRBD2 agrees at 12 bases. Germline assignment: CDR1 PRHDT and CDR2 FYEKMQ (reference sequence). The CDR3 runs to 15 residues. V shed 5 bases and J 5 bases; nucleotides not matched to a gene: 4. CDR3 in amino acids: CASSRGLAGNNEQFF. The CDR3 nucleotides read TGTGCCAGCAGCCGTGGACTAGCGGGAAACAATGAGCAGTTCTTC.

The chain has TRBV7-8 and TRBJ2-3; 10 bases map to TRBD2. The CDR3 sequence is 17 residues long. Germline V gives CDR1 SGHVS, CDR2 FQNEAQ. Trimming took 7 bases from V and 2 from J; bases not matched to a gene: 12. The CDR3, as DNA: TGTGCCAGCACCCCCCCAACTAGCGGGATACCCACAGATACGCAGTATTTT. This translates into CASTPPTSGIPTDTQYF.

The chain employs TRBV7-3 and TRBJ1-1, with TRBD1 as a possible D gene (5 bases). This CDR3 contains 15 residues. V was cut by 0 bases and J by 1 base, with 9 bases left in between. CDR1 is SGHTA and CDR2 is FQGTGA in the germline V gene. Here the CDR3 DNA reads TGTGCCAGCAGCTTAACCCCTGGACAGAACACTGAAGCTTTCTTT. It encodes CASSLTPGQNTEAFF. The full variable domain, completed using reference TRBV7-3 and TRBJ1-1, is GAGVSQTPSNKVTEKGKYVELRCDPISGHTALYWYRQSLGQGPEFLIYFQGTGAADDSGLPNDRFFAVRPEGSVSTLKIQRTERGDSAVYLCASSLTPGQNTEAFFGQGTRLTVV.

This chain joins TRBV4-2 and TRBJ2-5; D is uncertain. Trimming pared 4 bases from V and 3 bases from J, leaving 9 bases between. CDR1 and CDR2 (germline): LGHNA, YNFKEQ. This CDR3 region has 13 residues. The CDR3 nucleotides read TGTGCCAGCAGCCGCGATCCTAAAGAGACCCAGTACTTC. Encoded protein: CASSRDPKETQYF.

The gene calls are TRBV28 and TRBJ2-3; no clear D. This CDR3 comprises 14 residues. The germline V and J ends were trimmed by 5 bases and 3 bases, with 12 bases remaining between them. Germline CDR1 and CDR2: MDHEN and SYDVKM. The CDR3 sequence: CASSTFLGTDTQYF. Here the CDR3 DNA reads TGTGCCAGCAGTACCTTCTTAGGGACAGATACGCAGTATTTT.

The chain uses TRBV19 and TRBJ1-5, with TRBD1 as a possible D gene (5 bases). There are 13 residues in the CDR3. V lost 8 bases to trimming and J lost 4 bases, with 12 bases between them. Looked up from germline, CDR1 is LNHDA and CDR2 is SQIVND (reference sequence). CDR3: CASSGPGNQPQHF. The CDR3 nucleotides read TGTGCCAGTTCAGGGCCGGGAAATCAGCCCCAGCATTTT.

This chain joins TRBV29-1 and TRBJ1-2, with TRBD1 identical over 7 bases. Germline CDR1 SQVTM, CDR2 ANQGSEA. V lost 4 bases to trimming and J lost 4 bases; unmatched junction nucleotides: 6. The CDR3 covers 13 residues. The CDR3 protein is CSVGTGDTYGYTF. CDR3 DNA: TGCAGCGTTGGGACAGGAGACACCTATGGCTACACCTTC.

The rearrangement links TRBV20-1 to TRBJ2-3; D is uncertain. The V and J ends lost 6 bases and 9 bases respectively, with 10 bases between them. Germline CDR1 is DFQATT and CDR2 is SNEGSKA (reference sequence). The length of the CDR3 is 10 residues. CDR3 sequence: CSADPRTQYF. DNA of the CDR3: TGCAGTGCGGACCCGCGAACGCAGTATTTT.

V gene TRBV5-6 combines with J gene TRBJ2-7, with D hard to call. CDR3 size: 11 residues. V was clipped by 5 bases and J by 2 bases, with 5 bases between them. Germline CDR1 reads SGHDT; CDR2 reads YYEEEE. The DNA for the CDR3 is TGTGCCAGCAGAAACGCCTACGAGCAGTACTTC. Encoded protein: CASRNAYEQYF.

The chain uses TRBV5-1 and TRBJ2-4; D is unresolved. The CDR3 runs to 14 residues. CDR1 and CDR2 from the germline V gene are SGHRS and YFSETQ. V lost 0 bases to trimming and J lost 12 bases, with 16 bases between them. This CDR3 is CASSLEGMGYGQYF. The CDR3 bases are TGCGCCAGCAGCTTGGAAGGGATGGGGTACGGTCAGTACTTC.

The J gene is TRBJ2-3, the V gene TRBV11-2; 9 nucleotides align to TRBD2. This CDR3 is built from 16 residues. V was pared by 3 bases and J by 2 bases, with 6 bases of the junction left unmatched. Germline values: CDR1 SGHAT, CDR2 FQNNGV. As DNA, the CDR3 is TGTGCCAGCAGCTTCTCGACTAGCGGATACACAGATACGCAGTATTTT. Residues: CASSFSTSGYTDTQYF.

The J gene is TRBJ1-1, the V gene TRBV7-3, with D perhaps TRBD1 (6 bases). This CDR3 spans 14 amino acids. Germline V gene lookup returns CDR1 SGHTA and CDR2 FQGTGA. Trimming took 5 bases from V and 6 from J, leaving 16 bases between them. CDR3 coding DNA: TGTGCCAGCAGCGAAACAGGGTTTTTGCCTGAAGCTTTCTTT. Protein product: CASSETGFLPEAFF.

The chain combines TRBV7-9 with TRBJ2-7; D remains unclear. V shed 3 bases and J shed 6 bases, with 18 bases lying between them. Germline V gene data show CDR1 as SEHNR and CDR2 as FQNEAQ (reference sequence). CDR3 length: 15 amino acids. CDR3 nucleotide sequence: TGTGCCAGCAGCTTTAACCTTAACTTGATTATCGAGCAGTACTTC. It codes for CASSFNLNLIIEQYF.

This clone is deemed medium-sized (0.01 to 0.1%). J is TRBJ2-7 and V is TRBV5-1, with D possibly TRBD1 on 6 matching bases. The CDR3 totals 15 residues. Trimming removed 3 bases from V and 5 bases from J, with 18 bases in between. Germline values: CDR1 SGHRS, CDR2 YFSETQ. The DNA of the CDR3 is TGCGCCAGCAGCTCGGTAGAACGGGACACTGACGAGCAGTACTTC. Translating gives CASSSVERDTDEQYF.

The chain is built from TRBV19 and TRBJ2-7; 12 bases map to TRBD2. Germline V gene lookup returns CDR1 LNHDA and CDR2 SQIVND (reference sequence). The ends lost 9 bases at V and 4 bases at J; junction bases unmatched: 7. The CDR3 spans 14 residues. CDR3 sequence (DNA): TGTGCCAGCCAGACTAGCGGGAGAAATTACGAGCAGTACTTC. Protein: CASQTSGRNYEQYF.